This T cell receptor (beta chain) was observed in a study of blood T cell repertoires in COVID-19. Some clones are missing from TCRdb's copy, which holds only in-frame ones; the method was immunoSEQ multiplex PCR. The sample includes 150,000 or so clones, roughly nine tenths of them seen just once. This CDR3 has 14 amino acids. The germline CDR1 and CDR2 sequences are LGHNA and YSLEER. V lost 2 bases, J lost 0 bases, and 7 bases lay in between. Sequencing was performed on peripheral blood. The chain carries TRBV4-3 and TRBJ1-1; maybe TRBD1 (5 bases). The origin of this receptor is a man aged 55 to 70 with acute or convalescent COVID-19. This chain's CDR3 is CASSQSTVNTEAFF. CDR3 DNA: TGCGCCAGCAGCCAATCGACAGTGAACACTGAAGCTTTCTTT.